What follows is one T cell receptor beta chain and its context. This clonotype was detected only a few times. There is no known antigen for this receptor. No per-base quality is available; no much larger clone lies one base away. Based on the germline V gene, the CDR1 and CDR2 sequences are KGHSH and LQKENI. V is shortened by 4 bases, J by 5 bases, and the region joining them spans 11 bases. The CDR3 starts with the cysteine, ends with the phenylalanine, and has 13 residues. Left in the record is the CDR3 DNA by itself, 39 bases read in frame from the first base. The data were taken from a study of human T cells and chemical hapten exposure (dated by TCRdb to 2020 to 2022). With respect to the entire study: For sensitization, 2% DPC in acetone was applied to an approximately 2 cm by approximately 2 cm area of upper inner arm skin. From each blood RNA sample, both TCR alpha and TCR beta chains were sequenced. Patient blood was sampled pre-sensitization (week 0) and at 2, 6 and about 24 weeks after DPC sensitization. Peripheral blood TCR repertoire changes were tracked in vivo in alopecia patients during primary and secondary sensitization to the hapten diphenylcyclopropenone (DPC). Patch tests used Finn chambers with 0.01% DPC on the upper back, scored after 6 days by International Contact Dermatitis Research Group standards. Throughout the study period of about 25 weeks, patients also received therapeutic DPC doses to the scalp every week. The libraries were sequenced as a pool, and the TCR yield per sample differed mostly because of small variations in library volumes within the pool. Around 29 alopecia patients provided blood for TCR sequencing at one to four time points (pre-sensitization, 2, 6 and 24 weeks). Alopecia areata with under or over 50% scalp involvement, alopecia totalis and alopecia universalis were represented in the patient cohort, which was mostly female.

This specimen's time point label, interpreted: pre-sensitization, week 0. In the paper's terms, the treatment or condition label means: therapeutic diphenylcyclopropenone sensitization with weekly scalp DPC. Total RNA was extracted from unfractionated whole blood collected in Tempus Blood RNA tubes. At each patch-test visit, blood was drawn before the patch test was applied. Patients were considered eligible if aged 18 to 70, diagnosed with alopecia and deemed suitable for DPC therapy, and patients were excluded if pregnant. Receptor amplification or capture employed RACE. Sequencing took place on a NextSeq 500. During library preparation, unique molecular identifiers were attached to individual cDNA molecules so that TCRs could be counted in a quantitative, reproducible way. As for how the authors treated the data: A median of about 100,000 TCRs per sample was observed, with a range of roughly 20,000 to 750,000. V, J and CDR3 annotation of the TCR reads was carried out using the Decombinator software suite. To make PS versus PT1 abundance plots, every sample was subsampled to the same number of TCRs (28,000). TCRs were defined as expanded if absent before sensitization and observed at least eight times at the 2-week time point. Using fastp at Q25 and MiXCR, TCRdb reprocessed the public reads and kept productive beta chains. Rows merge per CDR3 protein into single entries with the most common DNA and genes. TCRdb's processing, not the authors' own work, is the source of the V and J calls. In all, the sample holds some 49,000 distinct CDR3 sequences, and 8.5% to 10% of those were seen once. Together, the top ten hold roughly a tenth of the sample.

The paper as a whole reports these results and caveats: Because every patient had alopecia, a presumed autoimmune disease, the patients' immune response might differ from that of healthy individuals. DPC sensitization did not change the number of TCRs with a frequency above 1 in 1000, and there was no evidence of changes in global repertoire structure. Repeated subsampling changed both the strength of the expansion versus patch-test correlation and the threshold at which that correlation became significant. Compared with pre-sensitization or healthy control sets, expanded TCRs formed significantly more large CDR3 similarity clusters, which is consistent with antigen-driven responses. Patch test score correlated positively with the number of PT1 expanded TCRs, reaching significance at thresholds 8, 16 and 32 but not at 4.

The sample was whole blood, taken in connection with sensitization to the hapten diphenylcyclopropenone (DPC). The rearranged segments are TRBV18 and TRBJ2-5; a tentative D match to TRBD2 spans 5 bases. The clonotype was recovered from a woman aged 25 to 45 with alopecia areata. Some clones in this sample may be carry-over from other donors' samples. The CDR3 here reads CASSQAAGETQYF. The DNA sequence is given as TGTGCCAGCTCACAAGCGGCCGGGGAGACCCAGTACTTC.